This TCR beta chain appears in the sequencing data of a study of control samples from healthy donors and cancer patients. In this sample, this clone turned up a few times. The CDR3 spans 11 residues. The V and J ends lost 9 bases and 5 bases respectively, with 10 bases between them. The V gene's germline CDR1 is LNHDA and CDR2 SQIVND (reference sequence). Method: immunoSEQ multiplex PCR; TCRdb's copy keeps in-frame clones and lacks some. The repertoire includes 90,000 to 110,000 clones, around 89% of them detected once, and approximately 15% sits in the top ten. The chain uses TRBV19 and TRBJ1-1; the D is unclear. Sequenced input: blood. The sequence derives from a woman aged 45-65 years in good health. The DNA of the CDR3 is TGTGCCAGCTTCGGTTGGACTGAAGCTTTCTTT. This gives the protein CASFGWTEAFF.